This is a list of T cell receptor beta chains from one sample in a study of CD8+CD57+ T cells in acquired aplastic anemia. MiXCR, run by TCRdb on the reads, gives a single entry per CDR3 protein. The sample contains roughly 250,000 distinct CDR3 sequences, 40% to 50% of which appear only once. The specimen was sorted CD4+, CD8+, or CD8+CD57+ T cells (not recorded which) from PBMCs. The source of these receptors is a human donor with aplastic anemia. Each CDR3 is given with its conserved first and last residue. Each record gives: D gene, clone size, V gene, J gene, CDR3 protein, CDR3 DNA. D genes are given only for firm matches. Expanded clones get a size class; other rows say once, few or many, or leave the size out.

d_call: NA
clone_size: many
v_call: TRBV7-3
j_call: TRBJ2-3
cdr3_aa: CASSLNTPDTQYF
cdr3_nt: TGTGCCAGCAGCTTAAATACGCCAGATACGCAGTATTTT

d_call: TRBD2
clone_size: many
v_call: TRBV5-1
j_call: TRBJ2-7
cdr3_aa: CASSLKAGNYEQYF
cdr3_nt: TGCGCCAGCAGCTTGAAAGCGGGGAACTACGAGCAGTACTTC

d_call: TRBD2
clone_size: many
v_call: TRBV4-3
j_call: TRBJ2-7
cdr3_aa: CASSQGLAVTYEQYF
cdr3_nt: TGCGCCAGCAGCCAGGGACTAGCGGTGACCTACGAGCAGTACTTC

d_call: TRBD2
clone_size: NA
v_call: TRBV19
j_call: TRBJ2-7
cdr3_aa: CASSRAGELSYEQYF
cdr3_nt: TGTGCCAGTAGCAGAGCGGGAGAGCTCTCCTACGAGCAGTACTTC

d_call: NA
clone_size: NA
v_call: TRBV15
j_call: TRBJ1-6
cdr3_aa: CATSRDGVGGDNSPLHF
cdr3_nt: TGTGCCACCAGCAGAGATGGGGTTGGGGGGGATAATTCACCCCTCCACTTT

d_call: TRBD1
clone_size: many
v_call: TRBV7-6
j_call: TRBJ2-1
cdr3_aa: CASSLIGTGHNEQFF
cdr3_nt: TGTGCCAGCAGCTTAATCGGGACAGGTCACAATGAGCAGTTCTTC

d_call: TRBD1
clone_size: NA
v_call: TRBV15
j_call: TRBJ2-1
cdr3_aa: CATSINRGQNEQFF
cdr3_nt: TGTGCCACCAGCATCAACAGGGGGCAAAATGAGCAGTTCTTC

d_call: NA
clone_size: many
v_call: TRBV29-1
j_call: TRBJ2-1
cdr3_aa: CSSEGGAGNEQFF
cdr3_nt: TGCAGCTCTGAAGGGGGGGCTGGGAATGAGCAGTTCTTC

d_call: TRBD1
clone_size: many
v_call: TRBV4-3
j_call: TRBJ1-1
cdr3_aa: CASSHAFRTGKAFF
cdr3_nt: TGCGCCAGCAGCCATGCCTTCAGGACAGGGAAGGCTTTCTTT

d_call: NA
clone_size: NA
v_call: TRBV28
j_call: TRBJ2-1
cdr3_aa: CASSFPGSSYNEQFF
cdr3_nt: TGTGCCAGCAGTTTCCCAGGTAGCTCCTACAATGAGCAGTTCTTC

d_call: TRBD2
clone_size: NA
v_call: TRBV4-1
j_call: TRBJ2-5
cdr3_aa: CASSQTPTSGLGTQYF
cdr3_nt: TGCGCCAGCAGCCAAACCCCGACTAGCGGACTGGGGACCCAGTACTTC

d_call: NA
clone_size: NA
v_call: TRBV30
j_call: TRBJ1-5
cdr3_aa: CAWSENSNQPQHF
cdr3_nt: TGTGCCTGGAGTGAGAATAGCAATCAGCCCCAGCATTTT

d_call: NA
clone_size: many
v_call: TRBV6-5
j_call: TRBJ1-1
cdr3_aa: CASKTGSTEAFF
cdr3_nt: TGTGCCAGCAAAACAGGTTCCACTGAAGCTTTCTTT

d_call: TRBD2
clone_size: few
v_call: TRBV20-1
j_call: TRBJ2-3
cdr3_aa: CSARDPSTSGRADTQYF
cdr3_nt: TGCAGTGCTAGAGACCCCTCGACTAGCGGGAGGGCAGATACGCAGTATTTT

d_call: NA
clone_size: NA
v_call: TRBV7-9
j_call: TRBJ1-4
cdr3_aa: CASSVATWGLFF
cdr3_nt: TGTGCCAGCAGCGTAGCTACGTGGGGACTGTTTTTT

d_call: TRBD2
clone_size: NA
v_call: TRBV5-1
j_call: TRBJ2-3
cdr3_aa: CASSLRTSGTGTQYF
cdr3_nt: TGCGCCAGCAGCTTACGGACTAGCGGCACAGGTACGCAGTATTTT

d_call: NA
clone_size: NA
v_call: TRBV7-9
j_call: TRBJ1-6
cdr3_aa: CASSLGQSSPLHF
cdr3_nt: TGTGCCAGCAGCTTAGGGCAGAGTTCACCCCTCCACTTT

d_call: TRBD1
clone_size: many
v_call: TRBV7-9
j_call: TRBJ2-2
cdr3_aa: CASFAGTGGLNTGELFF
cdr3_nt: TGTGCCAGCTTTGCCGGGACAGGGGGGTTAAACACCGGGGAGCTGTTTTTT

d_call: TRBD1
clone_size: many
v_call: TRBV6-5
j_call: TRBJ1-6
cdr3_aa: CASSHRGYSPLHF
cdr3_nt: TGTGCCAGCAGTCACAGGGGCTATTCACCCCTCCACTTT

d_call: NA
clone_size: NA
v_call: TRBV3-1
j_call: TRBJ1-1
cdr3_aa: CASSRESGAEAFF
cdr3_nt: TGTGCCAGCAGCCGAGAATCAGGGGCTGAAGCTTTCTTT

d_call: TRBD1
clone_size: few
v_call: TRBV27
j_call: TRBJ2-7
cdr3_aa: CASSSRQGVVSYEQYF
cdr3_nt: TGTGCCAGCAGTTCCAGACAGGGGGTCGTCAGCTACGAGCAGTACTTC

d_call: NA
clone_size: NA
v_call: TRBV5-1
j_call: TRBJ1-4
cdr3_aa: CASSLGGPTANEKLFF
cdr3_nt: TGCGCCAGCAGCTTGGGAGGTCCCACGGCTAATGAAAAACTGTTTTTT

d_call: TRBD1
clone_size: many
v_call: TRBV27
j_call: TRBJ1-2
cdr3_aa: CASSSLTGDGYTF
cdr3_nt: TGTGCCAGCAGTTCGTTAACAGGGGATGGCTACACCTTC

d_call: NA
clone_size: NA
v_call: TRBV19
j_call: TRBJ1-5
cdr3_aa: CASSKPSSNQPQHF
cdr3_nt: TGTGCCAGTAGTAAGCCAAGTAGCAATCAGCCCCAGCATTTT

d_call: TRBD1
clone_size: many
v_call: TRBV4-2
j_call: TRBJ1-6
cdr3_aa: CASSQDLEGAASPLHF
cdr3_nt: TGTGCCAGCAGCCAAGATTTGGAGGGGGCGGCTTCACCCCTCCACTTT

d_call: TRBD1
clone_size: NA
v_call: TRBV30
j_call: TRBJ1-5
cdr3_aa: CAWSVGRGQPQHF
cdr3_nt: TGTGCCTGGAGTGTCGGCAGGGGGCAGCCCCAGCATTTT

d_call: TRBD1
clone_size: many
v_call: TRBV7-8
j_call: TRBJ1-1
cdr3_aa: CASSPIRTGGNTEAFF
cdr3_nt: TGTGCCAGCAGCCCTATAAGGACAGGGGGAAACACTGAAGCTTTCTTT

d_call: NA
clone_size: few
v_call: TRBV7-9
j_call: TRBJ2-3
cdr3_aa: CASSLDRDTQYF
cdr3_nt: TGTGCCAGCAGCTTAGACAGGGATACGCAGTATTTT

d_call: NA
clone_size: many
v_call: TRBV19
j_call: TRBJ1-5
cdr3_aa: CASSIGGSQPQHF
cdr3_nt: TGTGCCAGTAGTATTGGGGGCTCCCAGCCCCAGCATTTT

d_call: TRBD1
clone_size: many
v_call: TRBV27
j_call: TRBJ2-7
cdr3_aa: CASSRQGQVREQYF
cdr3_nt: TGTGCCAGCAGTCGACAGGGGCAGGTTCGGGAGCAGTACTTC

d_call: NA
clone_size: once
v_call: TRBV12-3/TRBV12-4
j_call: TRBJ1-1
cdr3_aa: CASTRQLTNTEAFF
cdr3_nt: TGTGCCAGCACCAGACAGCTTACAAACACTGAAGCTTTCTTT

d_call: NA
clone_size: NA
v_call: TRBV20-1
j_call: TRBJ1-1
cdr3_aa: CSADTYRSEAFF
cdr3_nt: TGCAGTGCTGATACATATCGGAGTGAAGCTTTCTTT

d_call: TRBD2
clone_size: many
v_call: TRBV15
j_call: TRBJ2-1
cdr3_aa: CATSRDRPSGRDEQFF
cdr3_nt: TGTGCCACCAGCAGAGATCGGCCTAGCGGGAGAGATGAGCAGTTCTTC

d_call: TRBD2
clone_size: NA
v_call: TRBV24-1
j_call: TRBJ2-5
cdr3_aa: CATSELGGLAERETQYF
cdr3_nt: TGTGCCACCAGTGAGCTCGGAGGACTAGCGGAGCGAGAGACCCAGTACTTC

d_call: NA
clone_size: many
v_call: TRBV7-2
j_call: TRBJ1-2
cdr3_aa: CASSLTPFPKGGYTF
cdr3_nt: TGTGCCAGCAGCTTAACTCCTTTCCCCAAAGGTGGCTACACCTTC

d_call: TRBD1
clone_size: NA
v_call: TRBV18
j_call: TRBJ2-7
cdr3_aa: CASSPLTGREQYF
cdr3_nt: TGTGCCAGCTCACCGCTGACAGGGCGTGAGCAGTACTTC

d_call: NA
clone_size: NA
v_call: TRBV20-1
j_call: TRBJ2-7
cdr3_aa: CSASRQIYEQYF
cdr3_nt: TGCAGTGCTAGTAGGCAGATCTACGAGCAGTACTTC

d_call: NA
clone_size: NA
v_call: TRBV7-9
j_call: TRBJ2-3
cdr3_aa: CASSRGTTDTQYF
cdr3_nt: TGTGCCAGCAGCCGGGGCACCACAGATACGCAGTATTTT

d_call: TRBD2
clone_size: NA
v_call: TRBV2
j_call: TRBJ2-3
cdr3_aa: CAGSESPSGMADTQYF
cdr3_nt: TGTGCCGGCAGTGAAAGCCCTAGCGGAATGGCAGATACGCAGTATTTT

d_call: TRBD2
clone_size: many
v_call: TRBV5-6
j_call: TRBJ2-7
cdr3_aa: CASSQSGTYYEQYF
cdr3_nt: TGTGCCAGCAGCCAAAGCGGGACCTACTACGAGCAGTACTTC

d_call: TRBD2
clone_size: many
v_call: TRBV12-3/TRBV12-4
j_call: TRBJ2-5
cdr3_aa: CASSLSGSRETQYF
cdr3_nt: TGTGCCAGCAGTCTTAGCGGGAGTAGAGAGACCCAGTACTTC

d_call: NA
clone_size: NA
v_call: TRBV20-1
j_call: TRBJ2-7
cdr3_aa: CSASRASTEQYF
cdr3_nt: TGCAGTGCTAGTCGGGCTAGCACCGAGCAGTACTTC